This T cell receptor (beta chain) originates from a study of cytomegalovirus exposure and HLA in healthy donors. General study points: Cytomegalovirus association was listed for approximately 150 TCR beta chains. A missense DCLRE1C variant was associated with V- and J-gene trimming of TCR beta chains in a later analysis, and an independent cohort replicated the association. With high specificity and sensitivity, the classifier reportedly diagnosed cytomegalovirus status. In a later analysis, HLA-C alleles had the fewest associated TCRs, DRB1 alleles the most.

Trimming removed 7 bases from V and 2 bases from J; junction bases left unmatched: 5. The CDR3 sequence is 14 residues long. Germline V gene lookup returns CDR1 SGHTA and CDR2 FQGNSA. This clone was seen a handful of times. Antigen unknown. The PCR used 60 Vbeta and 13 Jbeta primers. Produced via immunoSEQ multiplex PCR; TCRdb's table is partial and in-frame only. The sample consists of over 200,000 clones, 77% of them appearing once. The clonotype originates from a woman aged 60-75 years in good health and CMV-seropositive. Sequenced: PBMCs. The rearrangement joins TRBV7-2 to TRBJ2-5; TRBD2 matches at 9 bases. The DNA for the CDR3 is TGTGCCAGCATCCCGCGGGGGGGGCAAGAGACCCAGTACTTC. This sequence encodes CASIPRGGQETQYF.